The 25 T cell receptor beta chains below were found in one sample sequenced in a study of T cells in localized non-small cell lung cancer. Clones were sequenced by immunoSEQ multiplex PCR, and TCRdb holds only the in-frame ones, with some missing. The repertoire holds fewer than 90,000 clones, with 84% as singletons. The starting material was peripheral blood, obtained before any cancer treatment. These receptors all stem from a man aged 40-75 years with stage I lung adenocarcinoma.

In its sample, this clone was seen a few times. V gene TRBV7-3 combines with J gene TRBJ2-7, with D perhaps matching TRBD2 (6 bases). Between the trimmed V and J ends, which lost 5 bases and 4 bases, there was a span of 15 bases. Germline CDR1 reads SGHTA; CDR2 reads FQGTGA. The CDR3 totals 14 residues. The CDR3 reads CASSPGGGGYEQYF. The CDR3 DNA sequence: TGTGCCAGCAGCCCTGGGGGAGGAGGGTACGAGCAGTACTTC.

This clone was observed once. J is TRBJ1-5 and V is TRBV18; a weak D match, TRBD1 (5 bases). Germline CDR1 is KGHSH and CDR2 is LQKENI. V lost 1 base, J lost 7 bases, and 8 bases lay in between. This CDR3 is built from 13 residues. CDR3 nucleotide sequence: TGTGCCAGCTCACCACGCGGGGACCAGCCCCAGCATTTT. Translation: CASSPRGDQPQHF.

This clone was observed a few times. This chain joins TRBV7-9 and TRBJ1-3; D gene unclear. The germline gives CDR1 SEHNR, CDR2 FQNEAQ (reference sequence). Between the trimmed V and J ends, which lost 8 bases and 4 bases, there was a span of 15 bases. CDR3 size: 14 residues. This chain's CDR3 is CASSTYRGGNTIYF. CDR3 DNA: TGTGCCAGCTCCACCTATCGAGGGGGAAACACCATATATTTT.

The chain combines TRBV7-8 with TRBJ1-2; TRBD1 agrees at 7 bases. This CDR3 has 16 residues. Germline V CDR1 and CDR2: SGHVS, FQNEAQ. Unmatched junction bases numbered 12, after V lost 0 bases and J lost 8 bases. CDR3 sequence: CASSLALGGGVWGYTF. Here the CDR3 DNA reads TGTGCCAGCAGCTTAGCGTTGGGAGGGGGCGTTTGGGGCTACACCTTC.

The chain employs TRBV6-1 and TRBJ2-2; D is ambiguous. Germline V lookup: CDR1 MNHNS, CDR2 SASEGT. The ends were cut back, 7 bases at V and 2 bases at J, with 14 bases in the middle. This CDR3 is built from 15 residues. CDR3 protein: CASTRPGSNTGELFF. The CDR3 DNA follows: TGTGCCAGCACCAGGCCGGGCTCTAACACCGGGGAGCTGTTTTTT.

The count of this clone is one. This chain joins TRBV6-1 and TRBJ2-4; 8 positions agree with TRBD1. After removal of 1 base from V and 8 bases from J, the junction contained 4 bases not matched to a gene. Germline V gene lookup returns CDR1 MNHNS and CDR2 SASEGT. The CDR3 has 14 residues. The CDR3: CASSEGQGADIQYF. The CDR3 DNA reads TGTGCCAGCAGTGAAGGGCAGGGGGCAGACATTCAGTACTTC.

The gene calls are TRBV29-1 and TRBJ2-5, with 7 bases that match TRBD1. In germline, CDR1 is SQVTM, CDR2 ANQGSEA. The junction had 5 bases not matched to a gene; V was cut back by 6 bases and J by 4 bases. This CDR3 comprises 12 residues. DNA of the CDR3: TGCAGCGTGAGGACAGGTCTAGAGACCCAGTACTTC. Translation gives CSVRTGLETQYF.

The CDR3 DNA reads as TGTGCCAGCAGTTTATGGGGGGGCTCGGATCGCGAGCAGTACTTC. Amino acids: CASSLWGGSDREQYF. This rearrangement joins TRBV27 to TRBJ2-7, with a weak D call TRBD2 (7 bases). The V and J ends lost 1 base and 6 bases respectively, with 16 bases between them. The CDR3 consists of 15 residues. Germline loops: CDR1 MNHEY, CDR2 SMNVEV (reference sequence).

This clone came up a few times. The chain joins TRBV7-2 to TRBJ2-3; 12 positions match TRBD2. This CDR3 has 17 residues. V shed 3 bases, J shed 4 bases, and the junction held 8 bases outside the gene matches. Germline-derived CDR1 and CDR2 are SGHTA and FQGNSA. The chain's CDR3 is CASSFLLAGGRADTQYF. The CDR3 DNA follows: TGTGCCAGCAGCTTCCTTCTAGCGGGGGGGCGGGCAGATACGCAGTATTTT.

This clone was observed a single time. CDR3 coding DNA: TGTGCCAGCAGCTTGGGTGCCTACGAGCAGTACTTC. It yields the protein CASSLGAYEQYF. The chain combines TRBV7-9 with TRBJ2-7; D not resolved. V shed 3 bases and J shed 2 bases, with 5 bases lying between them. Germline assignment: CDR1 SEHNR and CDR2 FQNEAQ (reference sequence). The CDR3 is 12 amino acids.

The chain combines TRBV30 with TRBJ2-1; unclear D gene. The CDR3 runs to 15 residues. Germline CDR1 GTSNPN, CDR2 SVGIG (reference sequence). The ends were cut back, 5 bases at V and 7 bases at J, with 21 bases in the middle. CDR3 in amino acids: CAWVTSGTPWNEQFF. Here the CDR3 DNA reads TGTGCCTGGGTCACCTCAGGTACCCCGTGGAATGAGCAGTTCTTC.

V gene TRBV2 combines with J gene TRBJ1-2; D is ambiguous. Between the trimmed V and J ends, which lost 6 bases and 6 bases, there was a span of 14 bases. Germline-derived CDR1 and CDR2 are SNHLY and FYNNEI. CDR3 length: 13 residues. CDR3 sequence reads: CASSYEAPDGYTF. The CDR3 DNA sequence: TGTGCCAGCAGCTACGAGGCCCCTGATGGCTACACCTTC.

CDR3 coding DNA: TGTGCCAGCAGCTTAGACGTCCGGGGCTACACCTTC. Translation: CASSLDVRGYTF. The rearrangement joins TRBV7-9 to TRBJ1-2; D is unresolved. The CDR3 sequence is 12 residues long. V dropped 1 base and J dropped 8 bases, with 8 bases sitting between them. Germline V lookup: CDR1 SEHNR, CDR2 FQNEAQ (reference sequence).

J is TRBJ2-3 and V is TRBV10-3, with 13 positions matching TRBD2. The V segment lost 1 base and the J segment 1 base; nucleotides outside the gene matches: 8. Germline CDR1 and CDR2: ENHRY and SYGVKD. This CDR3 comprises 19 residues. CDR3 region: CAISEWWGTSGTGTDTQYF. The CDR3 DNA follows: TGTGCCATCAGTGAGTGGTGGGGGACTAGCGGGACCGGCACAGATACGCAGTATTTT.

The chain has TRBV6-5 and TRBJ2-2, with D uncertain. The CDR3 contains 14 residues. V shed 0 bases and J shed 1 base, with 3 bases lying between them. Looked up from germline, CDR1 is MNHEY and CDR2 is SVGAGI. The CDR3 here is CASSYSRNTGELFF. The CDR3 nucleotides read TGTGCCAGCAGTTACTCCAGGAACACCGGGGAGCTGTTTTTT.

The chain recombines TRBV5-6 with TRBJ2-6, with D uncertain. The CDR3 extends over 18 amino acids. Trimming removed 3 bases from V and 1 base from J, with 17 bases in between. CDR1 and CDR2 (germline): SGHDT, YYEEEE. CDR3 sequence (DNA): TGTGCCAGCAGCTACCCGGTACGCATCCTTTCTGGGGCCAACGTCCTGACTTTC. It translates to CASSYPVRILSGANVLTF.

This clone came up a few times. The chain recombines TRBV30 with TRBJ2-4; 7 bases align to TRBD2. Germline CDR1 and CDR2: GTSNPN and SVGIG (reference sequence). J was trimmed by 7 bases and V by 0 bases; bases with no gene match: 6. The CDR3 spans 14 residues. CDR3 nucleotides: TGTGCCTGGAGTGTGGAAAGGGAGGGGAACATTCAGTACTTC. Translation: CAWSVEREGNIQYF.

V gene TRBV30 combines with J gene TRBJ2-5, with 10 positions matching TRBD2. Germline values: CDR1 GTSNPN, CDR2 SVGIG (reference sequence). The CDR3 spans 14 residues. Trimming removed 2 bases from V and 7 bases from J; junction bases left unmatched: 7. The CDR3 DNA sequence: TGTGCCTGGAGTCCAGGACTAGCGGCCACGACCCAGTACTTC. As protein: CAWSPGLAATTQYF.

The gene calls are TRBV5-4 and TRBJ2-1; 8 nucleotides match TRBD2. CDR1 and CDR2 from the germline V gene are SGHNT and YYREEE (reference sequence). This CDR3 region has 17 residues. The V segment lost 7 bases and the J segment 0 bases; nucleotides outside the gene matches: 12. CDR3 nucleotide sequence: TGTGCCAGCGCCCCCGGGGGGGGGCTGGGCTCCTACAATGAGCAGTTCTTC. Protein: CASAPGGGLGSYNEQFF.

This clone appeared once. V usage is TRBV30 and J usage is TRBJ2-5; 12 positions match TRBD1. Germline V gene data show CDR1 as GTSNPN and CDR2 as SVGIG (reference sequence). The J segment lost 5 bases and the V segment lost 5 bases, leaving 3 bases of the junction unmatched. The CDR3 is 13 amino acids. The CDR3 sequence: CAWGTGGVETQYF. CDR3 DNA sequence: TGTGCCTGGGGGACAGGGGGCGTTGAGACCCAGTACTTC.

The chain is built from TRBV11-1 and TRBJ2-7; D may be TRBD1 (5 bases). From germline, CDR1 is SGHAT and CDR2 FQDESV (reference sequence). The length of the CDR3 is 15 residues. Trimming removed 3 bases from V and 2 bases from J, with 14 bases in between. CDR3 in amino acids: CASSFTSGHTYEQYF. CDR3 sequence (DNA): TGTGCCAGCAGCTTCACCTCTGGACATACCTACGAGCAGTACTTC. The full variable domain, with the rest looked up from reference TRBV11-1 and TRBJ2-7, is EAEVAQSPRYKITEKSQAVAFWCDPISGHATLYWYRQILGQGPELLVQFQDESVVDDSQLPKDRFSAERLKGVDSTLKIQPAELGDSAMYLCASSFTSGHTYEQYFGPGTRLTVT.

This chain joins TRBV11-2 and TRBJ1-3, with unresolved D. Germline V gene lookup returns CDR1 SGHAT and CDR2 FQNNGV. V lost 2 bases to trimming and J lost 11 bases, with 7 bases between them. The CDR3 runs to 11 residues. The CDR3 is CASSLQGPIYF. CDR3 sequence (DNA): TGTGCCAGCAGCTTACAAGGGCCCATATATTTT.

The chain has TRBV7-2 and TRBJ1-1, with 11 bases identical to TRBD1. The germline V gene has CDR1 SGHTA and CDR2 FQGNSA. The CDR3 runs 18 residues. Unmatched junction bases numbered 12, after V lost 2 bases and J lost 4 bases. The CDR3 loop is CASSLFGTGGSGLTEAFF. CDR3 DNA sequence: TGTGCCAGCAGCTTATTTGGGACAGGGGGTTCAGGGCTCACTGAAGCTTTCTTT. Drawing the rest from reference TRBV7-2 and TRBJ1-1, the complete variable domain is GAGVSQSPSNKVTEKGKDVELRCDPISGHTALYWYRQSLGQGLEFLIYFQGNSAPDKSGLPSDRFSAERTGGSVSTLTIQRTQQEDSAVYLCASSLFGTGGSGLTEAFFGQGTRLTVV.

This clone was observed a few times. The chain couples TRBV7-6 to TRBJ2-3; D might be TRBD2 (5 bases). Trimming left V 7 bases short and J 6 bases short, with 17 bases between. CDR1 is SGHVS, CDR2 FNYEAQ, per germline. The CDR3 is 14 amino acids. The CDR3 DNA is TGTGCCAGCAAAGCGGCACTCAGTGGGGATACGCAGTATTTT. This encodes CASKAALSGDTQYF.

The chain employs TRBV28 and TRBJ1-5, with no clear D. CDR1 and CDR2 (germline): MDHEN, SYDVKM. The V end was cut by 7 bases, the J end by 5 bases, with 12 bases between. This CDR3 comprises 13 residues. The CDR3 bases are TGTGCCAGCACCACCCGGCGGGATCAGCCCCAGCATTTT. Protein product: CASTTRRDQPQHF.